This entry features one TCR beta chain sequence. Its antigen remains undetermined. The reads were generated on an Illumina HiSeq 2000. The TCR beta cDNA libraries were made using 5'RACE template switching, a step that added both a universal primer site and unique molecular identifiers. cDNA synthesis was primed from the TCR beta constant segment, followed by two successive PCR amplification steps. In the paper's pipeline: Reads were demultiplexed and grouped by UMI with MIGEC, and clonotypes were assembled and quantified with MiTCR. Only TCR cDNA sequences supported by at least two reads were kept to exclude erroneous sequences. The tcR package was used for downstream repertoire analysis, and clonotypes were matched between fractions using CDR3 nucleotide sequence together with V segment. VDJmatch was used to annotate antigen specificity against VDJdb, with one amino acid substitution in CDR3 permitted. Through TCRdb reprocessing, the reads give one entry per CDR3 protein sequence; DNA is omitted. V and J calls and clone size were set by TCRdb, not the authors. This specimen's table enumerates about 150,000 distinct CDR3 sequences. The ten most abundant clones make up 20% of the sample.

The data were obtained in a study of T cells expressing NK-cell markers (dated by TCRdb to about 2020). At the level of the whole study: About 8 donors provided sorted CD3+CD56+NKG2C+, CD3+CD56+NKG2C- and CD3+CD56-NKG2C+ T-cell subsets, whose TCR beta-chain repertoires were profiled. Seven of the eight sequenced donors were HCMV-seropositive and one was HCMV-seronegative. Randomly selected healthy volunteers, three men and five women, were used as the eight sequenced donors. The libraries were sequenced on Illumina HiSeq 2000/2500, MiSeq or NextSeq, producing 2 x 150 bp reads.

On the study overall, not on this receptor specifically: Whether the expanded NKG2C-expressing T cell clones were specific for HCMV antigens remained unclear. For roughly six donors, the dominant CD3+CD56+NKG2C+ clonotypes were among the top 10 CD8+ clonotypes and accounted for roughly 1.0-7.5% of CD8+ T cells. Those dominant clonotypes were again the most abundant among CD3+CD56-NKG2C+ cells in several donors, at roughly 28.3-65%.

HCMV serostatus was determined by detecting HCMV-specific IgG in serum with a commercial ELISA kit. Ficoll density gradient centrifugation was used to isolate peripheral blood mononuclear cells from blood. Via the germline V gene, CDR1 is SQVTM and CDR2 ANQGSEA. The CDR3 runs 13 residues from the cysteine to the phenylalanine. No DNA is given. Sequencing was done on a sample of blood T cells: a sorted CD56 or NKG2C T cell subset, CD4+ or CD8+ T cells, or bulk PBMC T cells (not recorded which). The clonotype comes from a man aged 18 to 69 in good health. The chain is assembled from TRBV29-1 and TRBJ2-7. The CDR3: CSVDPAGNSEQYF.